This T cell receptor beta chain was profiled in a study of PD-L1 blockade in urothelial cancer. Background on the study: It was at 3 weeks (second dose) and 6 weeks after treatment start that blood was analyzed.

Here immunoSEQ multiplex PCR was the method, and the copy in TCRdb shows in-frame clones only, minus some. The sample records 50,000 to 70,000 clones, 75% to 90% being singletons. Time point described: pretreatment peripheral blood. The TCR originated in a man between 65 and 85 years old with urothelial cancer. The sample was PBMCs, taken around atezolizumab (anti-PD-L1) treatment.

The CDR3 DNA sequence: TGTGCCAGCTCACGGGGGGAGCCTGGGGCCAACGTCCTGACTTTC. Protein: CASSRGEPGANVLTF. The genes are TRBV18 and TRBJ2-6; D might be TRBD2 (6 bases). Trimming took 4 bases from V and 2 from J, leaving 9 bases between them. CDR1 KGHSH and CDR2 LQKENI come from the germline V gene. This CDR3 spans 15 amino acids.